A single sample gave rise to the 26 T cell receptor beta chains below, sequenced in a study of memory CD4+ T cells and cytomegalovirus serostatus. The assay was immunoSEQ multiplex PCR, and TCRdb's table has in-frame clones only and misses some. In the table there are tens of thousands of clones, approximately 77% of which are singletons. Single viable CD3+CD4+CD8-CD45RO+ cells were sorted as the memory CD4+ T cells. Input material: memory CD4+ T cells from blood. The origin of the receptors is an adult in good health and CMV-seronegative.

The chain employs TRBV5-1 and TRBJ2-5, with TRBD1 matching 7 bases. The length of the CDR3 is 14 residues. CDR1 and CDR2 (germline): SGHRS, YFSETQ. The ends lost 3 bases at V and 5 bases at J; junction bases unmatched: 7. The CDR3 is CASSSQRGPETQYF. The CDR3 DNA follows: TGCGCCAGCAGCTCCCAAAGGGGGCCGGAGACCCAGTACTTC.

This chain uses TRBV7-8 with TRBJ1-2; D is perhaps TRBD1 (6 bases). CDR1 is SGHVS, CDR2 FQNEAQ, per germline. Trimming pared 5 bases from V and 3 bases from J, leaving 19 bases between. The CDR3 spans 16 residues. CDR3 protein: CASSVTGTPGDYGYTF. For the CDR3, the DNA is TGTGCCAGCAGCGTAACAGGGACCCCGGGGGACTATGGCTACACCTTC.

The chain recombines TRBV12-5 with TRBJ1-2; TRBD1 is a possible D gene (6 bases). This CDR3 comprises 16 residues. Germline CDR1 reads LGHNT; CDR2 reads FRNRAP. Between the trimmed V and J ends, which lost 2 bases and 4 bases, there was a span of 17 bases. CDR3 loop: CASGLNVGGMGYGYTF. The DNA of the CDR3 is TGTGCTAGTGGTTTGAATGTCGGGGGCATGGGCTATGGCTACACCTTC. Complete variable domain (other parts from reference TRBV12-5 and TRBJ1-2): DARVTQTPRHKVTEMGQEVTMRCQPILGHNTVFWYRQTMMQGLELLAYFRNRAPLDDSGMPKDRFSAEMPDATLATLKIQPSEPRDSAVYFCASGLNVGGMGYGYTFGSGTRLTVV.

The chain joins TRBV5-6 to TRBJ1-1, with D maybe TRBD1 (6 bases). V lost 6 bases to trimming and J lost 0 bases, with 15 bases between them. Germline V gene sequence: CDR1 SGHDT, CDR2 YYEEEE. The CDR3 covers 15 residues. CDR3 sequence: CASTPGGRLNTEAFF. The CDR3 bases are TGTGCCAGCACCCCTGGGGGCCGATTGAACACTGAAGCTTTCTTT. The whole variable domain, filled in from reference TRBV5-6 and TRBJ1-1, reads DAGVTQSPTHLIKTRGQQVTLRCSPKSGHDTVSWYQQALGQGPQFIFQYYEEEERQRGNFPDRFSGHQFPNYSSELNVNALLLGDSALYLCASTPGGRLNTEAFFGQGTRLTVV.

The V gene is TRBV7-2, the J gene TRBJ1-2; D possibly corresponds to TRBD1 (5 bases). The CDR3 runs 15 residues. Germline CDR1 SGHTA, CDR2 FQGNSA. V was trimmed by 5 bases and J by 4 bases, leaving 17 bases between them. The CDR3 DNA follows: TGTGCCAGCAGCCCATCGGGGGTTACCCTCTATGGCTACACCTTC. It specifies CASSPSGVTLYGYTF. Full variable domain (remainder filled in from reference TRBV7-2 and TRBJ1-2): GAGVSQSPSNKVTEKGKDVELRCDPISGHTALYWYRQSLGQGLEFLIYFQGNSAPDKSGLPSDRFSAERTGGSVSTLTIQRTQQEDSAVYLCASSPSGVTLYGYTFGSGTRLTVV.

This clone is a singleton in its sample. V and J are TRBV10-3 and TRBJ1-5; a weak D match, TRBD1 (6 bases). Per germline, CDR1 ENHRY and CDR2 SYGVKD. This CDR3 is built from 16 residues. V shed 3 bases and J shed 1 base, with 13 bases lying between them. CDR3 DNA: TGTGCCATCAGTGATGGCAGGGGTGCGAGCAATCAGCCCCAGCATTTT. This translates into CAISDGRGASNQPQHF.

The chain couples TRBV27 to TRBJ1-2; 9 bases match TRBD1. Trimming at V came to 0 bases and at J to 8 bases, leaving 10 bases not matched to a gene. Germline V gives CDR1 MNHEY, CDR2 SMNVEV (reference sequence). The CDR3 totals 16 residues. In DNA form, the CDR3 reads TGTGCCAGCAGTTTATCCGGGACAGGGAGAGGAGGGGGCTACACCTTC. This sequence encodes CASSLSGTGRGGGYTF.

The V call is TRBV7-6, the J call TRBJ1-5, with D hard to call. Germline values: CDR1 SGHVS, CDR2 FNYEAQ. The CDR3 covers 13 residues. V lost 3 bases to trimming and J lost 7 bases, with 10 bases between them. The CDR3 region is CASSFGPRQPQHF. CDR3 bases: TGTGCCAGCAGCTTCGGTCCACGGCAGCCCCAGCATTTT.

This chain joins TRBV19 and TRBJ1-6, with no clear D. V was pared by 6 bases and J by 1 base, with 10 bases between. Germline CDR1 is LNHDA and CDR2 is SQIVND (reference sequence). The CDR3 contains 15 residues. The chain's CDR3 is CASSLAGSYNSPLHF. For the CDR3, the DNA is TGTGCCAGTAGCCTGGCGGGATCCTATAATTCACCCCTCCACTTT.

The chain links TRBV5-1 to TRBJ2-7, with D maybe TRBD2 (5 bases). The length of the CDR3 is 14 residues. Trimming cost V 3 bases and J 3 bases, with 13 bases left between them. The germline CDR1 and CDR2 sequences are SGHRS and YFSETQ. Here the CDR3 reads CASSSDPAVYEQYF. The CDR3 coding sequence is TGCGCCAGCAGCTCGGACCCAGCGGTCTACGAGCAGTACTTC.

The CDR3 sequence is CASSLGTSGRHNEQFF. CDR3 DNA: TGTGCCAGCAGCTTAGGGACTAGCGGGAGGCACAATGAGCAGTTCTTC. The chain employs TRBV7-9 and TRBJ2-1, with TRBD2 matching 14 bases. The CDR3 has 16 residues. The germline CDR1 and CDR2 sequences are SEHNR and FQNEAQ (reference sequence). Trimming cost V 1 base and J 5 bases; bases outside gene matches: 1. The complete variable domain, with remaining parts taken from reference TRBV7-9 and TRBJ2-1, reads DTGVSQNPRHKITKRGQNVTFRCDPISEHNRLYWYRQTLGQGPEFLTYFQNEAQLEKSRLLSDRFSAERPKGSFSTLEIQRTEQGDSAMYLCASSLGTSGRHNEQFFGPGTRLTVL.

The CDR3 DNA reads TGTGCCAGCAGTGGTCGGACAGCCTTCTACGAGCAGTACTTC. This encodes CASSGRTAFYEQYF. The rearrangement links TRBV2 to TRBJ2-7; weak D call: TRBD1 (6 bases). V was pared by 4 bases and J by 3 bases, with 13 bases between. The CDR3 totals 14 residues. Per germline, CDR1 SNHLY and CDR2 FYNNEI.

The J gene is TRBJ1-5, the V gene TRBV20-1, with D maybe TRBD1 (6 bases). V lost 3 bases to trimming and J lost 9 bases, with 9 bases between them. This CDR3 is built from 11 residues. Germline CDR1 is DFQATT and CDR2 is SNEGSKA (reference sequence). CDR3 loop: CSARVQGPQHF. The CDR3 DNA reads as TGCAGTGCTAGGGTACAGGGGCCCCAGCATTTT.

This chain uses TRBV7-9 with TRBJ2-3, with a weak D call TRBD2 (5 bases). This CDR3 has 15 amino acids. In germline, CDR1 is SEHNR, CDR2 FQNEAQ (reference sequence). V shed 1 base and J shed 2 bases, with 10 bases lying between them. The DNA of the CDR3 is TGTGCCAGCAGCTTAGATGGCGGACTCACAGATACGCAGTATTTT. As protein: CASSLDGGLTDTQYF.

The CDR3 sequence: CAWGGQGDTQYF. Written as DNA, the CDR3 is TGTGCCTGGGGGGGACAGGGAGATACGCAGTATTTT. The J gene is TRBJ2-3, the V gene TRBV30; 9 positions match TRBD1. CDR1 is GTSNPN, CDR2 SVGIG, per germline (reference sequence). The CDR3 contains 12 residues. V lost 5 bases to trimming and J lost 5 bases; unmatched junction nucleotides: 2.

This clone was seen a few times. V is TRBV19 and J is TRBJ1-1; D unresolved. There are 15 residues in the CDR3. Looked up from germline, CDR1 is LNHDA and CDR2 is SQIVND (reference sequence). The germline V and J ends were trimmed by 0 bases and 1 base, with 9 bases remaining between them. CDR3 DNA: TGTGCCAGTAGTATAGATCCGGTGAGGAACACTGAAGCTTTCTTT. This codes for CASSIDPVRNTEAFF. The whole variable domain, filled in from reference TRBV19 and TRBJ1-1, reads DGGITQSPKYLFRKEGQNVTLSCEQNLNHDAMYWYRQDPGQGLRLIYYSQIVNDFQKGDIAEGYSVSREKKESFPLTVTSAQKNPTAFYLCASSIDPVRNTEAFFGQGTRLTVV.

V gene TRBV2 combines with J gene TRBJ2-3; D uncertain. Trimming shortened V by 7 bases and J by 12 bases, and 14 bases separated the two germline ends. The CDR3 has 11 amino acids. Germline CDR1 SNHLY, CDR2 FYNNEI. The CDR3 region has the DNA TGTGCCAGCACCCAAAGTCGGTCTCAGTATTTT. This gives the protein CASTQSRSQYF.

Only a few counts were recorded for this clone. The chain carries TRBV10-3 and TRBJ2-1; D is unclear. Trimming shortened V by 10 bases and J by 5 bases, and 15 bases separated the two germline ends. The germline CDR1 and CDR2 sequences are ENHRY and SYGVKD. This CDR3 is 13 amino acids long. The CDR3, as DNA: TGTGCCACCAATCCTGCTTGGGACAATGAGCAGTTCTTC. This codes for CATNPAWDNEQFF.

In its sample, this clone is medium-sized. Other DNA sequences of this sample code for an identical CDR3. The chain joins TRBV19 to TRBJ1-1, with 9 bases aligning to TRBD1. Germline-derived CDR1 and CDR2 are LNHDA and SQIVND (reference sequence). The CDR3 is 14 amino acids. Trimming took 5 bases from V and 5 from J; bases not matched to a gene: 6. The CDR3 reads CASSFRTGDTEAFF. CDR3 nucleotides: TGTGCCAGTAGTTTTCGGACAGGGGATACTGAAGCTTTCTTT.

By share of the sample, this clone is medium-sized. V usage is TRBV29-1 and J usage is TRBJ1-1; no clear D. This CDR3 is 13 amino acids long. Deletions cut 5 bases from V and 0 bases from J, with 10 bases between. The V gene's germline CDR1 is SQVTM and CDR2 ANQGSEA. DNA of the CDR3: TGCAGCGTTTGGTCTACAGTGAACACTGAAGCTTTCTTT. This codes for CSVWSTVNTEAFF.

CDR3 DNA sequence: TGTGCCATCAGAGCTAGCGGGGATACAGATACGCAGTATTTT. Translation gives CAIRASGDTDTQYF. This sequence joins TRBV10-3 and TRBJ2-3; 9 positions agree with TRBD2. The length of the CDR3 is 14 residues. V was clipped by 6 bases and J by 3 bases; unmatched bases: 4. The germline CDR1 and CDR2 sequences are ENHRY and SYGVKD.

The chain links TRBV15 to TRBJ2-1; TRBD2 might be the D (7 bases). V was pared by 3 bases and J by 9 bases, with 21 bases between. This CDR3 is built from 16 residues. Germline CDR1 and CDR2: LNHNV and YYDKDF (reference sequence). CDR3: CATSRGGAREAGEQFF. The DNA of the CDR3 is TGTGCCACCAGCAGGGGGGGGGCTAGAGAAGCGGGTGAGCAGTTCTTC.

This clone turned up a few times. The gene calls are TRBV7-2 and TRBJ2-5, with 7 bases that match TRBD2. Germline V gene sequence: CDR1 SGHTA, CDR2 FQGNSA. Germline trimming cut 5 bases from V and 3 bases from J; bases unmatched to any gene: 3. The CDR3 is 13 amino acids. In DNA, the CDR3 is TGTGCCAGCAGCCCTGGGACTAAAGAGACCCAGTACTTC. This codes for CASSPGTKETQYF.

The rearrangement joins TRBV5-4 to TRBJ2-1; a possible D gene is TRBD2 (6 bases). CDR1 is SGHNT and CDR2 is YYREEE in the germline V gene (reference sequence). The CDR3 extends over 15 amino acids. Trimming shortened V by 0 bases and J by 3 bases, and 10 bases separated the two germline ends. The CDR3 DNA sequence: TGTGCCAGCAGCTTGGGGGGGGAGCGCTACAATGAGCAGTTCTTC. Translated, it gives CASSLGGERYNEQFF.

This chain links TRBV11-2 with TRBJ2-7, with a tentative D call TRBD2 (7 bases). Per the germline V gene, CDR1 is SGHAT and CDR2 is FQNNGV. The CDR3 has 14 amino acids. With 3 bases removed from V and 6 bases from J, the gap between germline ends came to 15 bases. For the CDR3, the DNA is TGTGCCAGCAGCTTTGGGGGGGACATTGGCGAGCAGTACTTC. Translated, it gives CASSFGGDIGEQYF. Variable domain in full (rest from reference TRBV11-2 and TRBJ2-7): EAGVAQSPRYKIIEKRQSVAFWCNPISGHATLYWYQQILGQGPKLLIQFQNNGVVDDSQLPKDRFSAERLKGVDSTLKIQPAKLEDSAVYLCASSFGGDIGEQYFGPGTRLTVT.

The CDR3 DNA reads as TGCGCCAGCAGCCCAGGAGGGACAGAGGATCAGCCCCAGCATTTT. Amino acid sequence: CASSPGGTEDQPQHF. This sequence joins TRBV5-1 and TRBJ1-5, with 7 bases matching TRBD1. Germline V CDR1 and CDR2: SGHRS, YFSETQ. Germline trimming cut 4 bases from V and 5 bases from J; bases unmatched to any gene: 9. This CDR3 is 15 amino acids long.